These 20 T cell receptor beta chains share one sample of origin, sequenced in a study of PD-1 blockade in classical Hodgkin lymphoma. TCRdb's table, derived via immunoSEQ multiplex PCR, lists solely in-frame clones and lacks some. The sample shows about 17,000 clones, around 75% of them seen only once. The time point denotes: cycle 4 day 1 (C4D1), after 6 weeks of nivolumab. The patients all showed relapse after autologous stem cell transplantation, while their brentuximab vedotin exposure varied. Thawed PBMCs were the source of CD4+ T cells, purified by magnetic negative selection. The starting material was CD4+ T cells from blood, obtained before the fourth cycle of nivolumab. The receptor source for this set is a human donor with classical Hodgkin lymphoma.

CDR3 loop: CASSLTTGVSGEQYF. The CDR3 bases are TGTGCCAGCAGCTTGACGACAGGGGTGAGTGGCGAGCAGTACTTC. The chain couples TRBV5-5 to TRBJ2-7; TRBD1 aligns across 8 bases. The CDR3 spans 15 residues. V shed 1 base and J 6 bases; nucleotides not matched to a gene: 9. The germline V gene encodes CDR1 SGHKS and CDR2 YYEKEE (reference sequence).

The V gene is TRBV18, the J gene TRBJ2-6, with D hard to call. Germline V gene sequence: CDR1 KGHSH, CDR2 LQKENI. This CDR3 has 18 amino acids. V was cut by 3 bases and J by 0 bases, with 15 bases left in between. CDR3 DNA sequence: TGTGCCAGCTCACCTACGAGGACGGCTAGCTCTGGGGCCAACGTCCTGACTTTC. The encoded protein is CASSPTRTASSGANVLTF.

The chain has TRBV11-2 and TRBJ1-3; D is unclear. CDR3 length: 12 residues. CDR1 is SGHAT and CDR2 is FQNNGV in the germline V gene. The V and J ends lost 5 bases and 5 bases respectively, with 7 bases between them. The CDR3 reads CASSMTRNTIYF. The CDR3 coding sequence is TGTGCCAGCAGCATGACCCGAAACACCATATATTTT.

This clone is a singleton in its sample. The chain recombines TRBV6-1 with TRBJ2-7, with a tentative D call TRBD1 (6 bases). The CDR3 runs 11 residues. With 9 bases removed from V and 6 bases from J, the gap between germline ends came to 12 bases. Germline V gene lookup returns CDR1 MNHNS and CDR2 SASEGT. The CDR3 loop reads CASNQGFEQYF. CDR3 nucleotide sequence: TGTGCCAGTAACCAGGGGTTCGAGCAGTACTTC.

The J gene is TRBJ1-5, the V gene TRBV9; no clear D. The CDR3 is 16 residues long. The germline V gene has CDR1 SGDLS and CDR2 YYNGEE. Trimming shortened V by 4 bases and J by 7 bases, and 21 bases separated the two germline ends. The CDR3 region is CASSPSMQLTTQPQHF. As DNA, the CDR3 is TGTGCCAGCAGCCCTTCGATGCAGTTAACTACGCAGCCCCAGCATTTT.

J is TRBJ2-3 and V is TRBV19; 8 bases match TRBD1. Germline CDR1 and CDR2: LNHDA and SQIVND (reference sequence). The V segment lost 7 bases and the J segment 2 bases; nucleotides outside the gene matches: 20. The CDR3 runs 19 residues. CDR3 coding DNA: TGTGCCAGTATCACGACAGGGGCCTTAAACCGTTTGATCACAGATACGCAGTATTTT. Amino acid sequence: CASITTGALNRLITDTQYF. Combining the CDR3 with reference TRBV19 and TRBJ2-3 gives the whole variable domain DGGITQSPKYLFRKEGQNVTLSCEQNLNHDAMYWYRQDPGQGLRLIYYSQIVNDFQKGDIAEGYSVSREKKESFPLTVTSAQKNPTAFYLCASITTGALNRLITDTQYFGPGTRLTVL.

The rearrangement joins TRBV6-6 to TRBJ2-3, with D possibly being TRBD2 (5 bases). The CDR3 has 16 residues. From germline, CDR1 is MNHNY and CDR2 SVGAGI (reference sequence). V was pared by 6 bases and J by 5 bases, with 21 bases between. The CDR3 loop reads CASRSHRGKGIDTQYF. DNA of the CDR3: TGTGCCAGCAGGTCACACCGAGGGAAGGGAATAGATACGCAGTATTTT.

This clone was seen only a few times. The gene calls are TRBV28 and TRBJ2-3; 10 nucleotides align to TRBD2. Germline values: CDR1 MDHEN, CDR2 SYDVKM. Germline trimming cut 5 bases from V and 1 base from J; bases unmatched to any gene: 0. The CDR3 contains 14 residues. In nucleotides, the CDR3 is TGTGCCAGCAGTGGGACTAGCGGCACAGATACGCAGTATTTT. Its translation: CASSGTSGTDTQYF. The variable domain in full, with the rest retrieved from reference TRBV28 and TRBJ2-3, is DVKVTQSSRYLVKRTGEKVFLECVQDMDHENMFWYRQDPGLGLRLIYFSYDVKMKEKGDIPEGYSVSREKKERFSLILESASTNQTSMYLCASSGTSGTDTQYFGPGTRLTVL.

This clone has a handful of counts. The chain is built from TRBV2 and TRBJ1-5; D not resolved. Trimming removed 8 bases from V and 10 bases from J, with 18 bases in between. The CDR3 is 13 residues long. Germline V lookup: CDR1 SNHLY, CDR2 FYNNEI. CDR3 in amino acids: CASRESSVGPQHF. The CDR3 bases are TGTGCCAGCCGAGAAAGCAGCGTAGGCCCCCAGCATTTT.

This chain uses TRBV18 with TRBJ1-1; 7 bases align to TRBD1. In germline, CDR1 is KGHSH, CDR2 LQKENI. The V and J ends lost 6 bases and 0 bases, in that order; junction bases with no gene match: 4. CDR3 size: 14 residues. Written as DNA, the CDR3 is TGTGCCAGCTCGAGGGACAGCTTGAACACTGAAGCTTTCTTT. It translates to CASSRDSLNTEAFF.

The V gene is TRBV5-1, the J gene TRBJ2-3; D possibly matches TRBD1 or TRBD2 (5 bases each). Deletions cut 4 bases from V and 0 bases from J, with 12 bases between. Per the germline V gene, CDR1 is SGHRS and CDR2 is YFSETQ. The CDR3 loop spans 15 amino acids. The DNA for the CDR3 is TGCGCCAGCAGCAAAGGGACGGTTAGCACAGATACGCAGTATTTT. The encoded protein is CASSKGTVSTDTQYF.

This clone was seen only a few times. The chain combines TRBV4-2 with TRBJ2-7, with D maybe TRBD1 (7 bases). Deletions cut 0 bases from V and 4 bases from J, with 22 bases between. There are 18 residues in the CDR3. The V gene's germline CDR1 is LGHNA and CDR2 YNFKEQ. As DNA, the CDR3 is TGTGCCAGCAGCCAAGATCCACAGGGGCCGGGGGCGACTTACGAGCAGTACTTC. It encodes CASSQDPQGPGATYEQYF.

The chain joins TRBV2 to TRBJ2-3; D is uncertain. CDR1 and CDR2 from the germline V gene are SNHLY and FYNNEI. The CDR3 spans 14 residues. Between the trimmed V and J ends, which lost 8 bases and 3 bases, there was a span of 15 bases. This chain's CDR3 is CASSVWAVTDTQYF. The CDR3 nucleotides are TGTGCCAGCTCCGTATGGGCAGTGACAGATACGCAGTATTTT. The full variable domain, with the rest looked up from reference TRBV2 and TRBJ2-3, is EPEVTQTPSHQVTQMGQEVILRCVPISNHLYFYWYRQILGQKVEFLVSFYNNEISEKSEIFDDQFSVERPDGSNFTLKIRSTKLEDSAMYFCASSVWAVTDTQYFGPGTRLTVL.

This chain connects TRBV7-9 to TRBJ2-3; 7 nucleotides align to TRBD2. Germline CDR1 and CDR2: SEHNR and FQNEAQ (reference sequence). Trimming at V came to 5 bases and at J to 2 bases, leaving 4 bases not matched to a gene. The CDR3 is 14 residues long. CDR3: CASSPGLITDTQYF. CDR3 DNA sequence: TGTGCCAGCAGCCCGGGACTAATCACAGATACGCAGTATTTT.

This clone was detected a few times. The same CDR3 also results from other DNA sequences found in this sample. In DNA, the CDR3 is TGCGCCAGCAGCTTGGAAGGTTACGAGCAGTACTTC. Protein product: CASSLEGYEQYF. The chain couples TRBV5-1 to TRBJ2-7; D is ambiguous. Germline loops: CDR1 SGHRS, CDR2 YFSETQ. The CDR3 totals 12 residues. V lost 0 bases to trimming and J lost 4 bases, with 5 bases between them.

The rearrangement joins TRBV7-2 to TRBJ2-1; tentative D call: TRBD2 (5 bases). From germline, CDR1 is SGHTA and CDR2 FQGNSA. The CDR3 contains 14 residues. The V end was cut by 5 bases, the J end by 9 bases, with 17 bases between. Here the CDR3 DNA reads TGTGCCAGCAGCATAAATTCCGGAGGCCGTGAGCAGTTCTTC. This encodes CASSINSGGREQFF.

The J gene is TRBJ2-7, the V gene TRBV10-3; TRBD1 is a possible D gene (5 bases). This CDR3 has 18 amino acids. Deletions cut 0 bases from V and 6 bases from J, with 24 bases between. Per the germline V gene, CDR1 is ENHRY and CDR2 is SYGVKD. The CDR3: CAISESRGKGGKSIEQYF. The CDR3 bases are TGTGCCATCAGTGAGTCAAGGGGAAAAGGCGGCAAGTCCATCGAGCAGTACTTC.

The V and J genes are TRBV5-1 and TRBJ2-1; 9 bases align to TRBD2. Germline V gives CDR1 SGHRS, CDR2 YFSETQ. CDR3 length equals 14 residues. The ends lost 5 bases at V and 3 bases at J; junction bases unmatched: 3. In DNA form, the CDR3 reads TGCGCCAGCAGAGGCGGGGGGGACTACAATGAGCAGTTCTTC. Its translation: CASRGGGDYNEQFF.

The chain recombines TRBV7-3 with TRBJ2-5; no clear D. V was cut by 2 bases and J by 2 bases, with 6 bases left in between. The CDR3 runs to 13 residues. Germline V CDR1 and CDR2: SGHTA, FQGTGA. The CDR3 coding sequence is TGTGCCAGCAGCTTAGGCGTTCAAGAGACCCAGTACTTC. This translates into CASSLGVQETQYF.

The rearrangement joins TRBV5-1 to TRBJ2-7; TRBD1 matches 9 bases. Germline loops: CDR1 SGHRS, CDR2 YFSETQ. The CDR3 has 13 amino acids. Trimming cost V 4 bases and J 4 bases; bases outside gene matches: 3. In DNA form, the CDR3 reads TGCGCCAGCAGCATACAGGGGGCATACGAGCAGTACTTC. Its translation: CASSIQGAYEQYF.